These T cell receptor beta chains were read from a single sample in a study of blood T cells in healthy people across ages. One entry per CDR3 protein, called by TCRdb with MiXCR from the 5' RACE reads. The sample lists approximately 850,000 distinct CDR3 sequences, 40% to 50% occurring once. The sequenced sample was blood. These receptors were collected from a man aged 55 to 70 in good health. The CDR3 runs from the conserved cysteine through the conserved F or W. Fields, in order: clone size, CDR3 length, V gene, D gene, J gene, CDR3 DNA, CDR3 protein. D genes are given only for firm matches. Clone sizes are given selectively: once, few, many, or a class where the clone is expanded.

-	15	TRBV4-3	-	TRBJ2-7	TGCGCCAGCAGCCAAGAGGGGAGGGGGCCCTACGAGCAGTACTTC	CASSQEGRGPYEQYF
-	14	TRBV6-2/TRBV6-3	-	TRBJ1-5	TGTGCCAGCAGTTACGGTGCGGGCAATCAGCCCCAGCATTTT	CASSYGAGNQPQHF
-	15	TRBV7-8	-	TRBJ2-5	TGTGCCAGCAACCTAAATGGACAGCGACAAGAGACCCAGTACTTC	CASNLNGQRQETQYF
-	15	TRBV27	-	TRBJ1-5	TGTGCCAGCAGCCTCACAAAGTTTAGCAATCAGCCCCAGCATTTT	CASSLTKFSNQPQHF
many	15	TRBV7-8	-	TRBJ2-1	TGTGCCAGCAGCTTAGAGCAACAGGCACACAATGAGCAGTTCTTC	CASSLEQQAHNEQFF
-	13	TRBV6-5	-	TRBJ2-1	TGTGCCAGCAGTTACGGAGACAGCCAGACCCAGTTCTTC	CASSYGDSQTQFF
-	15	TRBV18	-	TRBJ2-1	TGTGCCAGCTCCCTTAGGAGCGCGTACTACAATGAGCAGTTCTTC	CASSLRSAYYNEQFF
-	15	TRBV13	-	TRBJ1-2	TGTGCCAGCAGCCCTAAGCGGCTCAGGCACTATGGCTACACCTTC	CASSPKRLRHYGYTF
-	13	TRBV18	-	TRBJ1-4	TGTGCCAGCTCACCGTCGGAGGGGTTAAAACTGTTTTTT	CASSPSEGLKLFF
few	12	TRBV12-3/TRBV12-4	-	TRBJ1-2	TGTGCCAGCACCCCCGGCGGTAGCGGCTACACCTTC	CASTPGGSGYTF
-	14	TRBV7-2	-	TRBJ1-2	TGTGCTAGCAGCTCCAACAGGGCTTACTATGGCTACACCTTC	CASSSNRAYYGYTF
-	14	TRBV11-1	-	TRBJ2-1	TGTGCCAGCAGCTCCTTAATGGGTTACAATGAGCAGTTCTTC	CASSSLMGYNEQFF
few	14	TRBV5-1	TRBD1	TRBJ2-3	TGCGCCAGCAGCTCGAGACAGGGGAAAGATACGCAGTATTTT	CASSSRQGKDTQYF
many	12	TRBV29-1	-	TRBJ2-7	TGCAGCGTTGGGCAGAGCTCCTACGAGCAGTACTTC	CSVGQSSYEQYF
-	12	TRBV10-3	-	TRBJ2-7	TGTGCCATCAGTGAGAGTCCGTACGAGCAGTACTTC	CAISESPYEQYF
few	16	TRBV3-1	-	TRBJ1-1	TGTGCCAGCAGCCATCTTGGGGCAGGGAGGAGGGCTGAAGCTTTCTTT	CASSHLGAGRRAEAFF
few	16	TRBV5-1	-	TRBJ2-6	TGCGCCAGCAGCTCGACAGGACGCTCTGGGGCCAACGTCCTGACTTTC	CASSSTGRSGANVLTF
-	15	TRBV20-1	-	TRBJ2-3	TGCAGTGCTAGCCGTGGTGGGGCCCGCACAGATACGCAGTATTTT	CSASRGGARTDTQYF
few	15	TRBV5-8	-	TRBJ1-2	TGTGCCAGCACCCGGAACGGGCGGGAAAACTATGGCTACACCTTC	CASTRNGRENYGYTF
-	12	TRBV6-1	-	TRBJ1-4	TGTGCCAGCAGTGAATTGAGTGAAAAACTGTTTTTT	CASSELSEKLFF
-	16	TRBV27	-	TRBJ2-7	TGTGCCAGCAGTCCCAGGGACATCAGAGGGGCCTACGAGCAGTACTTC	CASSPRDIRGAYEQYF